One and the same sample provided the 21 T cell receptor beta chains below, sequenced in a study of cytomegalovirus exposure and HLA in healthy donors (dated by TCRdb to the late 2010s). The library was generated by the immunoSEQ multiplex PCR assay. A mixture of 60 forward primers for TCR Vbeta segments and 13 reverse primers for TCR Jbeta segments was used in the multiplex PCR. The immuneACCESS repertoire file appears here via TCRdb, limited to in-frame rearrangements. These files lack a portion of the clones; in checked studies, under half of the deficit traces to unresolved V genes, and the cause of the others is not known. This sample has about 120,000 clones in its table, and approximately 9.4% of those were observed once. Less than 4% of the sample lies in the top ten. Sequences were obtained from PBMCs. The source is a man younger than 40 in good health and CMV-seronegative.

The chain combines TRBV6-6 with TRBJ2-2; possible D gene TRBD2, 5 bases. The germline V gene has CDR1 MNHNY and CDR2 SVGAGI (reference sequence). The CDR3 totals 14 residues. V lost 8 bases, J lost 2 bases, and 12 bases lay in between. For the CDR3, the DNA is TGTGCCAGCGATGCGGGTTTTAACACCGGGGAGCTGTTTTTT. Residues: CASDAGFNTGELFF.

The V call is TRBV4-1, the J call TRBJ1-1; no clear D. This CDR3 has 16 amino acids. Trimming shortened V by 3 bases and J by 6 bases, and 20 bases separated the two germline ends. Germline V gene lookup returns CDR1 MGHRA and CDR2 YSYEKL. The CDR3 region has the DNA TGCGCCAGCAGCCACTTCAGCGGAGAAGGAATGGCTGAAGCTTTCTTT. It is translated as CASSHFSGEGMAEAFF.

This clone has just a few counts. The genes are TRBV5-6 and TRBJ2-1; 7 bases match TRBD2. Germline V gene data show CDR1 as SGHDT and CDR2 as YYEEEE. V lost 2 bases to trimming and J lost 2 bases; unmatched junction nucleotides: 4. This CDR3 is 15 amino acids long. The CDR3 region has the DNA TGTGCCAGCAGCTTAAGCGGGGCGGCCTACAATGAGCAGTTCTTC. It is translated as CASSLSGAAYNEQFF.

This chain links TRBV28 with TRBJ2-5, with D tentatively TRBD2 (5 bases). Germline lookup yields CDR1 MDHEN and CDR2 SYDVKM. Trimming stripped 7 bases from V and 2 bases from J, with 17 bases between. The CDR3 contains 15 residues. The CDR3 protein is CASIDGIGLQETQYF. DNA for the CDR3: TGTGCCAGCATCGACGGGATCGGATTACAAGAGACCCAGTACTTC.

The genes are TRBV7-2 and TRBJ2-2, with TRBD2 matching over 8 bases. With V trimmed by 8 bases and J by 4 bases, 6 bases remained unmatched. Germline CDR1 reads SGHTA; CDR2 reads FQGNSA. The CDR3 spans 14 residues. In DNA, the CDR3 is TGTGCCAGCGCTGCGGGAGGACCCACCGGGGAGCTGTTTTTT. Its translation: CASAAGGPTGELFF.

This clone came up a few times. The chain joins TRBV5-1 to TRBJ1-1, with 8 bases fitting TRBD1. This CDR3 has 15 amino acids. Germline V gene data show CDR1 as SGHRS and CDR2 as YFSETQ. V gave up 7 bases and J gave up 6 bases; unmatched junction bases: 14. CDR3 protein: CASSSQGQGVAEAFF. For the CDR3, the DNA is TGCGCCAGCTCCTCACAAGGACAGGGTGTCGCTGAAGCTTTCTTT.

This clone has a handful of counts. The chain uses TRBV28 and TRBJ1-6; possibly TRBD1 for D (5 bases). This CDR3 has 13 amino acids. V lost 8 bases and J 8 bases, leaving 13 bases between the germline ends. Germline CDR1 is MDHEN and CDR2 is SYDVKM. The CDR3, as DNA: TGTGCCAGCTGGGGGAGGGGACATTCACCCCTCCACTTT. Protein product: CASWGRGHSPLHF.

This clone occurred a few times. V usage is TRBV10-3 and J usage is TRBJ2-7; D is perhaps TRBD2 (6 bases). Per germline, CDR1 ENHRY and CDR2 SYGVKD. Trimming took off 7 bases at V and 0 bases at J, with 13 bases between the two ends. The CDR3 is 14 residues long. The CDR3 DNA follows: TGTGCCATCATGGAGGGGCTAGACTCCTACGAGCAGTACTTC. This gives the protein CAIMEGLDSYEQYF.

This chain joins TRBV19 and TRBJ2-2; D might be TRBD1 (6 bases). The CDR3 has 13 amino acids. Germline lookup yields CDR1 LNHDA and CDR2 SQIVND (reference sequence). The germline V and J ends were trimmed by 5 bases and 5 bases, with 9 bases remaining between them. In DNA, the CDR3 is TGTGCCAGTAGTCCACAGGGTACCGGGGAGCTGTTTTTT. Encoded protein: CASSPQGTGELFF.

The chain combines TRBV27 with TRBJ2-2; D uncertain. Trimming left V 6 bases short and J 0 bases short, with 14 bases between. The CDR3 runs 16 residues. CDR1 and CDR2 (germline): MNHEY, SMNVEV (reference sequence). The CDR3 bases are TGTGCCAGCAGCCTCGGGTCTCGCGCGAACACCGGGGAGCTGTTTTTT. Residues: CASSLGSRANTGELFF.

The chain carries TRBV7-9 and TRBJ2-3; 10 bases match TRBD1. Germline-derived CDR1 and CDR2 are SEHNR and FQNEAQ (reference sequence). Unmatched junction bases numbered 2, after V lost 0 bases and J lost 2 bases. The length of the CDR3 is 16 residues. The CDR3 sequence: CASSLAGQGITDTQYF. As DNA, the CDR3 is TGTGCCAGCAGCTTAGCGGGACAGGGGATCACAGATACGCAGTATTTT. Using reference TRBV7-9 and TRBJ2-3 for the parts outside the CDR3, the full variable domain is DTGVSQNPRHKITKRGQNVTFRCDPISEHNRLYWYRQTLGQGPEFLTYFQNEAQLEKSRLLSDRFSAERPKGSFSTLEIQRTEQGDSAMYLCASSLAGQGITDTQYFGPGTRLTVL.

The CDR3 coding sequence is TGCGCCAGCAGCCAAGGGACTAGCGGGGGGGCCGGGTACTTC. It codes for CASSQGTSGGAGYF. The rearrangement joins TRBV4-1 to TRBJ2-4; TRBD2 matches at 15 bases. V lost 1 base to trimming and J lost 15 bases; unmatched junction nucleotides: 4. Germline CDR1 and CDR2: MGHRA and YSYEKL. This CDR3 spans 14 amino acids.

This clone was seen only a few times. The chain is built from TRBV2 and TRBJ2-7; 11 bases align to TRBD2. CDR3 length equals 15 residues. V lost 4 bases and J lost 7; bases outside the gene matches: 9. CDR1 and CDR2 from the germline V gene are SNHLY and FYNNEI. CDR3 amino acids: CASSGLSGGAGEQYF. The CDR3 DNA is TGTGCCAGCAGTGGACTTAGCGGGGGGGCGGGAGAGCAGTACTTC.

This clone was found a few times. This chain links TRBV19 with TRBJ1-1; TRBD1 might be the D (5 bases). The CDR3 sequence is 14 residues long. Germline V lookup: CDR1 LNHDA, CDR2 SQIVND (reference sequence). Between the trimmed V and J ends, which lost 2 bases and 4 bases, there was a span of 11 bases. CDR3 sequence reads: CASSITGTGTEAFF. Here the CDR3 DNA reads TGTGCCAGTAGTATAACAGGAACAGGCACTGAAGCTTTCTTT.

The genes are TRBV28 and TRBJ1-1; no reliable D call. Trimming shortened V by 2 bases and J by 2 bases, and 18 bases separated the two germline ends. The germline gives CDR1 MDHEN, CDR2 SYDVKM. The CDR3 sequence is 17 residues long. CDR3 coding DNA: TGTGCCAGCAGTTTAGTCAGAGAGGGAAGGAGCAACACTGAAGCTTTCTTT. Translation: CASSLVREGRSNTEAFF.

This clone is a singleton in its sample. This chain uses TRBV7-9 with TRBJ2-5; TRBD1 agrees at 9 bases. The J call may be mistaken, given a closer DNA end match to TRBJ2-7. Germline V lookup: CDR1 SEHNR, CDR2 FQNEAQ (reference sequence). The CDR3 contains 14 residues. As DNA, the CDR3 is TGTGCCAGCAGCTACGGGACAGGGAAATACGAGCAGTACTTC. Protein sequence: CASSYGTGKYEQYF.

This clone was observed a few times. The rearrangement links TRBV6-5 to TRBJ1-2; D possibly corresponds to TRBD1 (5 bases). The germline V gene has CDR1 MNHEY and CDR2 SVGAGI. Trimming left V 6 bases short and J 6 bases short, with 8 bases between. The CDR3 spans 11 residues. The CDR3 region has the DNA TGTGCCAGCAGCAAAGGGGATGGCTACACCTTC. Translation: CASSKGDGYTF.

The J gene is TRBJ2-2, the V gene TRBV10-3, with 9 bases that match TRBD1. The CDR3 extends over 14 amino acids. The ends lost 5 bases at V and 9 bases at J; junction bases unmatched: 7. Looked up from germline, CDR1 is ENHRY and CDR2 is SYGVKD. The CDR3 sequence is CAISTPGQGRELFF. CDR3 bases: TGTGCCATCAGTACCCCGGGACAGGGCCGGGAGCTGTTTTTT.

This clone has only a few counts. The chain has TRBV19 and TRBJ2-2, with TRBD1 matching 8 bases. Germline values: CDR1 LNHDA, CDR2 SQIVND (reference sequence). J lost 3 bases, V lost 4 bases, and 1 base had no gene match. The CDR3 totals 14 residues. The CDR3 loop reads CASSTGGDTGELFF. Here the CDR3 DNA reads TGTGCCAGTAGTACAGGGGGCGACACCGGGGAGCTGTTTTTT.

The chain carries TRBV27 and TRBJ1-5, with 10 positions matching TRBD1. From germline, CDR1 is MNHEY and CDR2 SMNVEV (reference sequence). Unmatched junction bases numbered 9, after V lost 6 bases and J lost 7 bases. The CDR3 contains 15 residues. The CDR3, as DNA: TGTGCCAGCAGCTGGACAGGGGGAGGAGAACAGCCCCAGCATTTT. Protein sequence: CASSWTGGGEQPQHF.

The chain combines TRBV19 with TRBJ2-2; TRBD1 agrees at 7 bases. Unmatched junction bases numbered 7, after V lost 4 bases and J lost 5 bases. Germline V gene sequence: CDR1 LNHDA, CDR2 SQIVND (reference sequence). The CDR3 length is 15 residues. The CDR3 loop reads CASSSYRGRTGELFF. CDR3 DNA: TGTGCCAGTAGTAGCTACAGGGGCCGTACCGGGGAGCTGTTTTTT.